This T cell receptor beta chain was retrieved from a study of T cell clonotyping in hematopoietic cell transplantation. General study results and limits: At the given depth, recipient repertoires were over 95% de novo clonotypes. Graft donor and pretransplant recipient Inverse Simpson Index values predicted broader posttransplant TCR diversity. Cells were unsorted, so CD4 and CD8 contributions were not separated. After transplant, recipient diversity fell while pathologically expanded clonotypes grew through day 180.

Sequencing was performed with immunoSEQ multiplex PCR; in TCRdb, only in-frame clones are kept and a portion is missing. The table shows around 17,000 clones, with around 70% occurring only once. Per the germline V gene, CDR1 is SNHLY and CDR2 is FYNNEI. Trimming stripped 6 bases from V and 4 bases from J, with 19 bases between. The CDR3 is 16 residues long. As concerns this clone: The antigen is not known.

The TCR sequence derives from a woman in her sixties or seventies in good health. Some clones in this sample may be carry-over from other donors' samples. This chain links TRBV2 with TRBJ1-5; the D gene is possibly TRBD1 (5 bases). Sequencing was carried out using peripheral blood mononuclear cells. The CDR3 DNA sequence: TGTGCCAGCAGACCCACCACAGGAGCTACTAATCAGCCCCAGCATTTT. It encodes CASRPTTGATNQPQHF.